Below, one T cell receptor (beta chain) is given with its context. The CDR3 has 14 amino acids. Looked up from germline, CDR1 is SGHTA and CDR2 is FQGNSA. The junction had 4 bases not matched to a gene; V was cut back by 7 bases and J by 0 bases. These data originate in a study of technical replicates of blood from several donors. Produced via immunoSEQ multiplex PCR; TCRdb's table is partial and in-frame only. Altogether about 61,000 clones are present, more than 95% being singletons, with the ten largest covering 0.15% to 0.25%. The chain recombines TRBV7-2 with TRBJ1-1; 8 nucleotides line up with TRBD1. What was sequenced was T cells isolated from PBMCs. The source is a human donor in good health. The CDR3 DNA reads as TGTGCCAGCAACGGACAGGGTCTGAACACTGAAGCTTTCTTT. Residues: CASNGQGLNTEAFF.